Below, 9 T cell receptor beta chains from the same sample are listed, as sequenced in a study of shared clonotypes between healthy human individuals. Generated by immunoSEQ multiplex PCR, the TCRdb table keeps only in-frame clones and is missing some. The data show fewer than 700,000 clones, approximately 95% seen once. CD45RO-negative, CCR7-positively selected cells formed the naive CD8 fraction, excluding terminally differentiated effector memory CD45RA+ cells. Sequenced: naive CD8+ T cells sorted from blood. All receptors derive from a woman aged 25-40 years in good health.

This rearrangement joins TRBV4-2 to TRBJ2-7; 10 bases match TRBD2. The CDR3 is made up of 17 amino acids. J was trimmed by 3 bases and V by 3 bases; bases with no gene match: 11. Germline CDR1 reads LGHNA; CDR2 reads YNFKEQ. The CDR3 DNA reads TGTGCCAGCAGCCATCTATTAGCGGGAGGAACCAACTACGAGCAGTACTTC. It yields the protein CASSHLLAGGTNYEQYF.

CDR3 protein: CASSLTGAGTGELFF. The CDR3 DNA reads as TGTGCCAGCAGTTTAACAGGGGCCGGCACCGGGGAGCTGTTTTTT. The V and J genes are TRBV6-5 and TRBJ2-2; 7 bases are shared with TRBD1. Germline V gene sequence: CDR1 MNHEY, CDR2 SVGAGI. After removal of 4 bases from V and 4 bases from J, the junction contained 6 bases not matched to a gene. The CDR3 extends over 15 amino acids.

This clone has only one observation. The chain uses TRBV29-1 and TRBJ1-1; no clear D. Trimming took off 6 bases at V and 6 bases at J, with 17 bases between the two ends. The CDR3 covers 13 residues. Germline CDR1 SQVTM, CDR2 ANQGSEA. Here the CDR3 reads CSVSAGNGAEAFF. In DNA form, the CDR3 reads TGCAGCGTGAGCGCGGGGAACGGGGCTGAAGCTTTCTTT.

This clone showed up just once. The rearrangement joins TRBV5-6 to TRBJ2-7; the match to TRBD1 covers 10 bases. V shed 1 base, J shed 5 bases, and the junction held 12 bases outside the gene matches. The length of the CDR3 is 17 residues. Germline assignment: CDR1 SGHDT and CDR2 YYEEEE. CDR3 in DNA: TGTGCCAGCAGCTTGCTTTACTTACGGGACAGGGGACACGAGCAGTACTTC. Translation gives CASSLLYLRDRGHEQYF. The complete variable domain, with remaining parts taken from reference TRBV5-6 and TRBJ2-7, reads DAGVTQSPTHLIKTRGQQVTLRCSPKSGHDTVSWYQQALGQGPQFIFQYYEEEERQRGNFPDRFSGHQFPNYSSELNVNALLLGDSALYLCASSLLYLRDRGHEQYFGPGTRLTVT.

The rearrangement joins TRBV27 to TRBJ1-3; D gene ambiguous. Trimming shortened V by 5 bases and J by 3 bases, and 2 bases separated the two germline ends. The germline V gene has CDR1 MNHEY and CDR2 SMNVEV (reference sequence). The CDR3 covers 11 residues. In nucleotides, the CDR3 is TGTGCCAGCAGTAATGGAAACACCATATATTTT. It encodes CASSNGNTIYF.

The chain links TRBV6-5 to TRBJ1-1, with no clear D. The CDR3 length is 12 residues. CDR1 and CDR2 from the germline V gene are MNHEY and SVGAGI. V was cut by 6 bases and J by 8 bases, with 13 bases left in between. The CDR3 region has the DNA TGTGCCAGCAGCATAGGTGGGTCCGAAGCTTTCTTT. Its protein product is CASSIGGSEAFF.

This chain joins TRBV7-9 and TRBJ2-6; D not resolved. V was shortened by 3 bases and J by 1 base, with 7 bases between the two germline ends. The CDR3 length is 15 residues. The germline gives CDR1 SEHNR, CDR2 FQNEAQ (reference sequence). For the CDR3, the DNA is TGTGCCAGCAGCTTCGAAGAGTCTGGGGCCAACGTCCTGACTTTC. As protein: CASSFEESGANVLTF.

This rearrangement joins TRBV20-1 to TRBJ1-2; D gene ambiguous. The V gene's germline CDR1 is DFQATT and CDR2 SNEGSKA (reference sequence). This CDR3 has 11 amino acids. Trimming shortened V by 7 bases and J by 0 bases, and 6 bases separated the two germline ends. The CDR3 nucleotides read TGCAGTGGGGGAGCTAACTATGGCTACACCTTC. The encoded protein is CSGGANYGYTF.

V usage is TRBV27 and J usage is TRBJ2-7; D is possibly TRBD1 or TRBD2 (6 bases each). The CDR3 is made up of 15 amino acids. The germline CDR1 and CDR2 sequences are MNHEY and SMNVEV (reference sequence). Trimming removed 11 bases at V and 5 bases at J, with 25 bases between. CDR3 sequence reads: CAPPPGQGRFHEQYF. The CDR3 nucleotides read TGTGCCCCGCCGCCGGGTCAGGGGAGGTTCCACGAGCAGTACTTC.